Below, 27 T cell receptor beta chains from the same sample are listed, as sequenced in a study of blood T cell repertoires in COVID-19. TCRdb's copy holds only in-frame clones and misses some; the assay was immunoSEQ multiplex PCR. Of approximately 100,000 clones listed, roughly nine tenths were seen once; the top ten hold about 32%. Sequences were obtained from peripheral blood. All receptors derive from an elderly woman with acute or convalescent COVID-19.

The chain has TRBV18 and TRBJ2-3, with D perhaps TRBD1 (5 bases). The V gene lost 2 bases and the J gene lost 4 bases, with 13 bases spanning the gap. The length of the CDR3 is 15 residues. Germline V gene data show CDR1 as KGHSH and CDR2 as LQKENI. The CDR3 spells CASSPGAANSDTQYF. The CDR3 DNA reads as TGTGCCAGCTCACCAGGGGCAGCAAACTCAGATACGCAGTATTTT.

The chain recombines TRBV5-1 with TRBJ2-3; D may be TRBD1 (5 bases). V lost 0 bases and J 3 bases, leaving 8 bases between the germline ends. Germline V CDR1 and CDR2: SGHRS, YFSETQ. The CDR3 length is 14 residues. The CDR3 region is CASSLDRYTDTQYF. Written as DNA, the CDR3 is TGCGCCAGCAGCTTGGACAGGTATACAGATACGCAGTATTTT.

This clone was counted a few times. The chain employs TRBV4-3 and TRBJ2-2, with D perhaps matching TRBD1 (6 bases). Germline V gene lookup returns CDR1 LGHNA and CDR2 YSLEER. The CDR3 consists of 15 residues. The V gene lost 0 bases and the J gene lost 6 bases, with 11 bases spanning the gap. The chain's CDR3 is CASSQDAGQPGELFF. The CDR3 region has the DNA TGCGCCAGCAGCCAAGATGCCGGACAGCCCGGGGAGCTGTTTTTT.

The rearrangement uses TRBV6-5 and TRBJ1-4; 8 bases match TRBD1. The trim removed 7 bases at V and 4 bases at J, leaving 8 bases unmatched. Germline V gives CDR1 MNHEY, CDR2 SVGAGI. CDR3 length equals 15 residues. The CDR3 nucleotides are TGTGCCAGCAACTCTTGGGACAGGAGTAATGAAAAACTGTTTTTT. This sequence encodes CASNSWDRSNEKLFF.

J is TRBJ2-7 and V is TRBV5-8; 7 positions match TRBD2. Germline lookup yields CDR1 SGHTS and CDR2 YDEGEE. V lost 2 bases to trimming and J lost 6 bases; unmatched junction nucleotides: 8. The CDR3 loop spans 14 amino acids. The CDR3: CASSLGLAVGEQYF. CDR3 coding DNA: TGTGCCAGCAGCTTAGGGCTAGCGGTAGGCGAGCAGTACTTC.

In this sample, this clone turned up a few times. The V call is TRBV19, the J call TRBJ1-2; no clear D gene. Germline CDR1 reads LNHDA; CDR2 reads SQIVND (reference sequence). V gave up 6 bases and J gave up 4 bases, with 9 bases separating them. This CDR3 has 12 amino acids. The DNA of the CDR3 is TGTGCCAGTAGGAGGGCGGGCTATGGCTACACCTTC. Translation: CASRRAGYGYTF.

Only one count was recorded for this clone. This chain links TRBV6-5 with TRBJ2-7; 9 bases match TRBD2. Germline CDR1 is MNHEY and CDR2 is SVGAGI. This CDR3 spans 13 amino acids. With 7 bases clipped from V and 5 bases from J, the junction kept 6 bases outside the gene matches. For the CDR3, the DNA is TGTGCCAGCACCGGGACTAGCTTCGACGAGCAGTACTTC. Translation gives CASTGTSFDEQYF.

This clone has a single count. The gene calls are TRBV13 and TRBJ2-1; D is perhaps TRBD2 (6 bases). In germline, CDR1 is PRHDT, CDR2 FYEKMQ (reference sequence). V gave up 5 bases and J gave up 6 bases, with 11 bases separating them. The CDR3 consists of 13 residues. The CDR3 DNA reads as TGTGCCAGCAGCCCGCGGAGGGTCAATGAGCAGTTCTTC. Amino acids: CASSPRRVNEQFF.

The CDR3 region is CASSMSGTGGFYEQYF. CDR3 DNA sequence: TGTGCCAGTAGTATGTCCGGGACAGGGGGTTTCTACGAGCAGTACTTC. V is TRBV19 and J is TRBJ2-7, with TRBD1 matching over 11 bases. V lost 3 bases to trimming and J lost 3 bases; unmatched junction nucleotides: 7. This CDR3 is 16 amino acids long. Germline V CDR1 and CDR2: LNHDA, SQIVND (reference sequence).

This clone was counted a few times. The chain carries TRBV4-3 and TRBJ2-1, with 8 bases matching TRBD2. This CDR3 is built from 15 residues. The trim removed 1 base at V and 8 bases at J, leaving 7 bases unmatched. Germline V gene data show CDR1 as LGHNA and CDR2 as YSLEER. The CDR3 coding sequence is TGCGCCAGCAGCCAAGTGGCTAGCGGGTGGTATGAGCAGTTCTTC. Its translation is CASSQVASGWYEQFF.

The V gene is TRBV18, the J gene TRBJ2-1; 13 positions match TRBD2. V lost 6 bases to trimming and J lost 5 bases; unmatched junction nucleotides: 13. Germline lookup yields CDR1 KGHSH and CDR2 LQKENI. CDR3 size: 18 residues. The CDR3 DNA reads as TGTGCCAGCTCGGAGATCTGGACTAGCGGGGGAGCTAACAATGAGCAGTTCTTC. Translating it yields CASSEIWTSGGANNEQFF.

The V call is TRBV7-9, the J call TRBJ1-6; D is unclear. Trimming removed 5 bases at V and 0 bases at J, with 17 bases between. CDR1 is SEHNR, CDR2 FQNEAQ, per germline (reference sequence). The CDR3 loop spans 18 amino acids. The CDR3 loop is CASSDLRTGSSYNSPLHF. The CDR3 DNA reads TGTGCCAGCAGCGATCTGAGGACTGGGAGCTCCTATAATTCACCCCTCCACTTT.

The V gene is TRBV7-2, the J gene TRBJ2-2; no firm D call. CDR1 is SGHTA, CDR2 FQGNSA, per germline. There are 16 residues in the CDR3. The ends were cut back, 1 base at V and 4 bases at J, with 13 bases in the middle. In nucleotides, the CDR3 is TGTGCCAGCAGCTTAGAGTTGGCGGTGGGCACCGGGGAGCTGTTTTTT. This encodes CASSLELAVGTGELFF.

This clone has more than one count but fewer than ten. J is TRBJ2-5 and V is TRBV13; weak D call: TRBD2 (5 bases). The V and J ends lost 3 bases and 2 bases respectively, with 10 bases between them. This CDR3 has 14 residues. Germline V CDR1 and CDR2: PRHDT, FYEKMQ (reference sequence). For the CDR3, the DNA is TGTGCCAGCAGCTTCCGGGGTGGGCAAGAGACCCAGTACTTC. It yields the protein CASSFRGGQETQYF.

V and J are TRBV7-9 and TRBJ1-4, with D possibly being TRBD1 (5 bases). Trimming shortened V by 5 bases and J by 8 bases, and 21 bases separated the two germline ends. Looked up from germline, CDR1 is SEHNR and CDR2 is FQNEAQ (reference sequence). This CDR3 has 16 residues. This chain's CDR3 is CASSRQSPDSSEKLFF. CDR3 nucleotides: TGTGCCAGCAGCCGACAGTCACCCGACAGTTCCGAAAAACTGTTTTTT.

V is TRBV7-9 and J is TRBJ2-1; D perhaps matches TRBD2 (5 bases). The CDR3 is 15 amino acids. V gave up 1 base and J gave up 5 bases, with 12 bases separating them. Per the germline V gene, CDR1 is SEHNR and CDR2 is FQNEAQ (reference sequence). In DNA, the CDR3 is TGTGCCAGCAGCTTAGGTGTAGCGTCCCACAATGAGCAGTTCTTC. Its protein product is CASSLGVASHNEQFF.

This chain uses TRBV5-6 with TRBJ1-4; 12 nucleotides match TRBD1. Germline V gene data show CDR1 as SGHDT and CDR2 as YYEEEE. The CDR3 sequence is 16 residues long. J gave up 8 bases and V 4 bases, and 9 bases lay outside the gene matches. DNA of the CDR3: TGTGCCAGCAGCGGTGGGACAGGGGGCTCTCGAGAAAAACTGTTTTTT. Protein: CASSGGTGGSREKLFF.

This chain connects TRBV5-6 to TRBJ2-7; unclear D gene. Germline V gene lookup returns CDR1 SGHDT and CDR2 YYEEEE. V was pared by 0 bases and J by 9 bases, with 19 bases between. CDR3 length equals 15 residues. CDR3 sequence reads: CASSLGLWAIAGQYF. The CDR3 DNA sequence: TGTGCCAGCAGCTTGGGGTTATGGGCCATTGCCGGGCAGTACTTC.

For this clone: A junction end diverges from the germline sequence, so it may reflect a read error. The CDR3 loop is CASSYSEDPHF. CDR3 coding DNA: TGTGCCAGCAGTTACTCGGAGGATCCACATTTC. The chain is built from TRBV6-6 and TRBJ1-2; D not certain. The CDR3 is 11 residues long. Germline V lookup: CDR1 MNHNY, CDR2 SVGAGI (reference sequence).

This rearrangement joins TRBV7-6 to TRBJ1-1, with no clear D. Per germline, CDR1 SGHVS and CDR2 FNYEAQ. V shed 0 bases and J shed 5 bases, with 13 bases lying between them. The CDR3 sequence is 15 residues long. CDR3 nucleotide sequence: TGTGCCAGCAGCTTAGCGGCAGACCTCGGGACTGAAGCTTTCTTT. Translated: CASSLAADLGTEAFF.

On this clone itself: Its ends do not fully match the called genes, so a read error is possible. The DNA of the CDR3 is TGTGCCAGCACCTTACGGAGGATAGCGGGGGCTAACACCGGGGAGCTGTTTTTT. Protein product: CASTLRRIAGANTGELFF. The chain employs TRBV7-9 and TRBJ2-2, with 9 bases identical to TRBD2. CDR1 is SEHNR and CDR2 is FQNEAQ in the germline V gene (reference sequence). The CDR3 totals 18 residues.

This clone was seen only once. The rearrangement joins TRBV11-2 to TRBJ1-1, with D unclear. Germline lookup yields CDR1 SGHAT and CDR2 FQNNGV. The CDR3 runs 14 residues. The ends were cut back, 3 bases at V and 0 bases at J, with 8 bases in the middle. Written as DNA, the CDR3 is TGTGCCAGCAGCTTGCAATCTATGAACACTGAAGCTTTCTTT. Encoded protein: CASSLQSMNTEAFF.

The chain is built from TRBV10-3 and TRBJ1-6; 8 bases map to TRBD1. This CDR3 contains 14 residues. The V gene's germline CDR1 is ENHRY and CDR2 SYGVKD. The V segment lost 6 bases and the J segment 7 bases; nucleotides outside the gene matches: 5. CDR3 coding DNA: TGTGCCATCAGCCTGGACAGGGTAAATTCACCCCTCCACTTT. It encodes CAISLDRVNSPLHF.

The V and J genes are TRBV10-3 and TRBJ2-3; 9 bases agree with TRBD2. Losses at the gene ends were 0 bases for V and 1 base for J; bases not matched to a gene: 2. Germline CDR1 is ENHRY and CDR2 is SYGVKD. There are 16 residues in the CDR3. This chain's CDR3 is CAISESLAGGTDTQYF. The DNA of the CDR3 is TGTGCCATCAGTGAGTCGTTAGCGGGGGGCACAGATACGCAGTATTTT.

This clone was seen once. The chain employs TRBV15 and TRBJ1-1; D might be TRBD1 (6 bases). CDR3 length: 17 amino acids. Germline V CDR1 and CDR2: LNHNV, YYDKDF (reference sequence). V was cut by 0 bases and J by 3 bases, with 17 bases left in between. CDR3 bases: TGTGCCACCAGCAGAGACCAGGGGTCGAGAGGAGACACTGAAGCTTTCTTT. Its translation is CATSRDQGSRGDTEAFF.

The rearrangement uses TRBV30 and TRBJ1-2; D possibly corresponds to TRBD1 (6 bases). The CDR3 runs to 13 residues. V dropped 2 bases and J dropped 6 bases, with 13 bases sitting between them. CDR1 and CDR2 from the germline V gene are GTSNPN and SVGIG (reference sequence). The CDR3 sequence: CAWSRQVKDGYTF. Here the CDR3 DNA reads TGTGCCTGGAGTCGACAGGTGAAGGATGGCTACACCTTC.

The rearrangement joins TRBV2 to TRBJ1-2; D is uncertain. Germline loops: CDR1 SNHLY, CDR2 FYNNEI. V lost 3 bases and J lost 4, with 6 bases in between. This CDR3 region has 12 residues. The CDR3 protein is CASSDDSYGYTF. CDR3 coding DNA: TGTGCCAGCAGTGACGATAGCTATGGCTACACCTTC.